This T cell receptor beta chain was captured by sequencing in a study of blood T cell repertoires in COVID-19. Looking at the study overall: Collection of acute and convalescent COVID-19 samples took place in the United States, Italy and Spain. PBMCs, B-cell-depleted T cells, or T cells were the source of the cDNA or gDNA that made up the material.

The CDR3 contains 15 residues. The germline V gene encodes CDR1 MGHDK and CDR2 SYGVNS. The V end was cut by 5 bases, the J end by 0 bases, with 10 bases between. Authors' methods: Reference gene primer amplification in the assay estimated nucleated cell counts. Repertoires were generated with immunoSEQ multiplex PCR, while TCRdb's copy carries only in-frame clones and drops some. V and J calls plus clone size are reproduced from that table; the DNA served to infer D and trimming. The data hold about 65,000 clones, with 70% to 90% observed a single time. This TCR derives from a man aged 80 or over with acute or convalescent COVID-19. The chain uses TRBV25-1 and TRBJ2-2; D call uncertain. Sequencing used peripheral blood. CDR3 DNA: TGTGCCAGCAGTCGTTGGCCTGCGAACACCGGGGAGCTGTTTTTT. It is translated as CASSRWPANTGELFF.